This is a list of T cell receptor beta chains from one sample in a study of blood T cell repertoires in COVID-19. Repertoires were generated with immunoSEQ multiplex PCR, while TCRdb's copy carries only in-frame clones and drops some. The data show some 300,000 clones, with 65% to 90% seen just once and around 13% held by the top ten. Sequencing was done on a sample of peripheral blood. These receptors originate from a woman aged 70-85 years with COVID-19, enrolled during active disease. Both conserved end residues are part of each CDR3. A D gene is named only where the DNA matches it firmly. Not all rows give a size; the values are once, few, many and, for expanded clones, a class.

J gene: TRBJ2-5
clone size: NA
V gene: TRBV2
D gene: TRBD2
CDR3 DNA: TGTGCCAGCAGCTCGGGGGGGATAAACCTGGAGACCCAGTACTTC
CDR3 protein: CASSSGGINLETQYF

J gene: TRBJ1-3
clone size: NA
V gene: TRBV7-2
D gene: NA
CDR3 DNA: TGTGCCAGCAGCCCAACTTTAGGGGTTAATAGAAACACCATATATTTT
CDR3 protein: CASSPTLGVNRNTIYF

J gene: TRBJ1-3
clone size: NA
V gene: TRBV15
D gene: TRBD1
CDR3 DNA: TGTGCCACCAGCAGAGACCGGACAGGAGCTGGAAACACCATATATTTT
CDR3 protein: CATSRDRTGAGNTIYF

J gene: TRBJ1-5
clone size: NA
V gene: TRBV21-1
D gene: NA
CDR3 DNA: TGTGCCAGCACCCCCCTACAGAGGGATAGCAATCAGCCCCAGCATTTT
CDR3 protein: CASTPLQRDSNQPQHF

J gene: TRBJ2-5
clone size: NA
V gene: TRBV5-1
D gene: TRBD1
CDR3 DNA: TGCGCCAGCAGCTTTCAGGGGGCGGGGGAGACCCAGTACTTC
CDR3 protein: CASSFQGAGETQYF

J gene: TRBJ1-2
clone size: NA
V gene: TRBV7-9
D gene: NA
CDR3 DNA: TGTGCCAGCAGCTTAGTAGCAGCCCTCTATGGCTACACCTTC
CDR3 protein: CASSLVAALYGYTF

J gene: TRBJ2-1
clone size: NA
V gene: TRBV7-2
D gene: TRBD2
CDR3 DNA: TGTGCCAGCAGCTTGAGTAGCGGGGGGAGGAATGAGCAGTTCTTC
CDR3 protein: CASSLSSGGRNEQFF

J gene: TRBJ2-7
clone size: NA
V gene: TRBV9
D gene: TRBD2
CDR3 DNA: TGTGCCAGCAGCGTAGGAAACGGGGGGGCCCTCTACGAGCAGTACTTC
CDR3 protein: CASSVGNGGALYEQYF

J gene: TRBJ2-7
clone size: NA
V gene: TRBV27
D gene: NA
CDR3 DNA: TGTGCCAGCAGTTTGGACAGCAGCTACGAGCAGTACTTC
CDR3 protein: CASSLDSSYEQYF

J gene: TRBJ1-1
clone size: NA
V gene: TRBV19
D gene: TRBD1
CDR3 DNA: TGTGCCAGTAGTGGTGACAGGGCCACTGAAGCTTTCTTT
CDR3 protein: CASSGDRATEAFF

J gene: TRBJ1-1
clone size: NA
V gene: TRBV4-1
D gene: NA
CDR3 DNA: TGCGCCAGCAGCCAAGAGGGGGGGCAGGCAGGGCGCTATGGGACTGAAGCTTTCTTT
CDR3 protein: CASSQEGGQAGRYGTEAFF

J gene: TRBJ2-3
clone size: NA
V gene: TRBV9
D gene: TRBD2
CDR3 DNA: TGTGCCAGCAGCCCCGGCACTAGCGGGGACACAGATACGCAGTATTTT
CDR3 protein: CASSPGTSGDTDTQYF

J gene: TRBJ2-5
clone size: NA
V gene: TRBV20-1
D gene: NA
CDR3 DNA: TGCAGTGCTAGTTGGGGGGTCGGGGAAGAGACCCAGTACTTC
CDR3 protein: CSASWGVGEETQYF

J gene: TRBJ1-2
clone size: few
V gene: TRBV5-1
D gene: NA
CDR3 DNA: TGCGCCAGCAGCCCCTGGTTAGCTCAAGGGGATGGCTACACCTTC
CDR3 protein: CASSPWLAQGDGYTF

J gene: TRBJ1-1
clone size: once
V gene: TRBV19
D gene: NA
CDR3 DNA: TGTGCCAGTAGGTTAAACACTGAAGCTTTCTTT
CDR3 protein: CASRLNTEAFF

J gene: TRBJ2-2
clone size: NA
V gene: TRBV11-3
D gene: NA
CDR3 DNA: TGTGCCAGCAGTTATAAGCCCGGGGAGCTGTTTTTT
CDR3 protein: CASSYKPGELFF

J gene: TRBJ2-3
clone size: once
V gene: TRBV6-5
D gene: NA
CDR3 DNA: TGTGCCAGCAGCCTGGCCCTCACAGATACGCAGTATTTT
CDR3 protein: CASSLALTDTQYF

J gene: TRBJ2-1
clone size: NA
V gene: TRBV4-3
D gene: TRBD1
CDR3 DNA: TGCGCCAGCAGCCAAGATGGGACAGGGGGCAAGGATGAGCAGTTCTTC
CDR3 protein: CASSQDGTGGKDEQFF

J gene: TRBJ1-3
clone size: once
V gene: TRBV2
D gene: TRBD1
CDR3 DNA: TGTGCCAGCAGTCGGGACAGGGGCACTGGAAACACCATATATTTT
CDR3 protein: CASSRDRGTGNTIYF

J gene: TRBJ2-7
clone size: NA
V gene: TRBV4-3
D gene: NA
CDR3 DNA: TGCGCCAGCAGCCAAGAACTAGACAACTCCTACGAGCAGTACTTC
CDR3 protein: CASSQELDNSYEQYF

J gene: TRBJ1-1
clone size: NA
V gene: TRBV7-9
D gene: NA
CDR3 DNA: TGTGCCAGCAGCGGACATTTGAACACTGAAGCTTTCTTT
CDR3 protein: CASSGHLNTEAFF

J gene: TRBJ2-1
clone size: NA
V gene: TRBV3-1/TRBV3-2
D gene: TRBD2
CDR3 DNA: TGTGCCAGCAGCCCCCTCTGGACTAGCGGGGCCATTCACAATGAGCAGTTCTTC
CDR3 protein: CASSPLWTSGAIHNEQFF

J gene: TRBJ1-4
clone size: NA
V gene: TRBV2
D gene: TRBD1
CDR3 DNA: TGTGCCAGTTCAACAGGGGGGAAGACTAATGAAAAACTGTTTTTT
CDR3 protein: CASSTGGKTNEKLFF

J gene: TRBJ2-5
clone size: NA
V gene: TRBV5-1
D gene: NA
CDR3 DNA: TGCGCCAGCAGTTACCCCGGAGCGGAGACCCAGTACTTC
CDR3 protein: CASSYPGAETQYF

J gene: TRBJ1-5
clone size: NA
V gene: TRBV15
D gene: NA
CDR3 DNA: TGTGCCACCAGCAGAGGCAGTTATCAGCCCCAGCATTTT
CDR3 protein: CATSRGSYQPQHF

J gene: TRBJ1-1
clone size: NA
V gene: TRBV19
D gene: TRBD1
CDR3 DNA: TGTGCCAGTAGTACTCAGGACAGGGGAGTGTCGGCTGAAGCTTTCTTT
CDR3 protein: CASSTQDRGVSAEAFF

J gene: TRBJ2-2
clone size: NA
V gene: TRBV5-6
D gene: TRBD1
CDR3 DNA: TGTGCCAGCAGGAACGGACAGGTGGGGCCCGGGGAGCTGTTTTTT
CDR3 protein: CASRNGQVGPGELFF

J gene: TRBJ2-7
clone size: NA
V gene: TRBV2
D gene: NA
CDR3 DNA: TGTGCCAGCGGGAAGGGGGGGGCGGTGGAGCAGTACTTC
CDR3 protein: CASGKGGAVEQYF

J gene: TRBJ1-2
clone size: NA
V gene: TRBV12-3/TRBV12-4
D gene: TRBD1
CDR3 DNA: TGTGCCAGCAGCAGGGGGCAGGCCTATGGCTACACCTTC
CDR3 protein: CASSRGQAYGYTF

J gene: TRBJ1-6
clone size: once
V gene: TRBV5-1
D gene: TRBD1
CDR3 DNA: TGCGCCAGCAGCCTGGCCGGACAGGCCTCCTATAATTCACCCCTCCACTTT
CDR3 protein: CASSLAGQASYNSPLHF

J gene: TRBJ1-2
clone size: NA
V gene: TRBV19
D gene: TRBD1
CDR3 DNA: TGTGCCAGTAGTATTAGCCCCGGACAGGGCGAAGGCTACACCTTC
CDR3 protein: CASSISPGQGEGYTF

J gene: TRBJ1-3
clone size: NA
V gene: TRBV6-5
D gene: TRBD1
CDR3 DNA: TGTGCCACCAGGGACAGCAATTCTGGAAACACCATATATTTT
CDR3 protein: CATRDSNSGNTIYF